The subject of this entry is one T cell receptor beta chain. Clones were sequenced by immunoSEQ multiplex PCR, and TCRdb holds only the in-frame ones, with some missing. The data contain more than 9,000 clones, around three quarters of them seen just once; the ten biggest clones take up roughly 23%. The source of the sample is a study of OX40 agonist ivuxolimab in advanced cancers. The junction had 4 bases not matched to a gene; V was cut back by 6 bases and J by 0 bases. The length of the CDR3 is 15 residues. Germline V gene lookup returns CDR1 MNHNS and CDR2 SASEGT. The sample in question was CD4+ or CD8+ T cells sorted from blood, obtained in a trial of the OX40 agonist ivuxolimab. The chain is built from TRBV6-1 and TRBJ1-5, with TRBD1 identical over 8 bases. The clonotype comes from an adult with an advanced solid tumor such as melanoma, head and neck, liver or kidney cancer. For the CDR3, the DNA is TGTGCCAGCAGGGTGACAGGGGATAGCAATCAGCCCCAGCATTTT. Amino acids: CASRVTGDSNQPQHF.